This TCR beta chain was captured by sequencing in a study of graft-versus-host responses after intestinal transplantation. The wider study: Recipients obtained multivisceral, liver-intestinal, or isolated intestinal transplants. Anti-thymocyte globulin served as induction for all recipients, who then took tacrolimus and steroids for about 3 years.

The method was immunoSEQ multiplex PCR; TCRdb's version includes in-frame clones alone and lacks a portion of them. Found here are 90,000 to 120,000 clones, 87% of them singletons; the top ten hold less than 0.85%. Regarding the study as a whole: GvH clones appeared in recipient marrow, some first in ileum or blood.

Germline CDR1 MNHNY, CDR2 SVGAGI (reference sequence). The CDR3 consists of 12 residues. The germline V and J ends were trimmed by 4 bases and 9 bases, with 12 bases remaining between them. About this clone itself: The antigen is undetermined.

This receptor was obtained from a human donor who was the organ donor for an intestinal transplant. The V gene is TRBV6-6, the J gene TRBJ2-5; weak D call: TRBD1 (6 bases). The source material was unstimulated CD4+ T cells sorted from spleen or lymph node cells, sampled before transplant. The CDR3 DNA reads TGTGCCAGCAGTTCAGGGGCGTGGGCCCAGTACTTC. Encoded protein: CASSSGAWAQYF.